This TCR beta chain was retrieved from a study of cytomegalovirus exposure and HLA in healthy donors. Germline loops: CDR1 SGHRS, CDR2 YFSETQ. The CDR3 has 17 residues. Trimming cost V 0 bases and J 0 bases; bases outside gene matches: 3. 60 Vbeta and 13 Jbeta primers were used in PCR. The method was immunoSEQ multiplex PCR; TCRdb's version includes in-frame clones alone and lacks a portion of them. The profile covers just over 85,000 clones, with 76% appearing a single time and about 3% taken by the ten largest. Findings and limits, study-wide: It was assumed in the presence/absence analyses that sequencing depth was roughly uniform across donors. Previous analysis showed most TCR beta V segments were productive about 87% or about 30% of the time. The authors later linked a missense DCLRE1C variant to TCR beta V- and J-gene trimming.

For this clone: The antigen remains unidentified.

Sequencing input: PBMCs. This sequence joins TRBV5-1 and TRBJ1-6; 7 bases agree with TRBD1. The receptor comes from a man aged 40-49 years in good health and CMV-seronegative. CDR3 nucleotide sequence: TGCGCCAGCAGCTTGGAAGGGGACAGCTCCTATAATTCACCCCTCCACTTT. Protein product: CASSLEGDSSYNSPLHF.